The 32 T cell receptor beta chains below all came from one sample that was sequenced in a study of glioma-infiltrating T cells after dendritic cell vaccination. Time point reported: after dendritic cell vaccination, including at tumor progression/relapse. Repertoires were generated with immunoSEQ multiplex PCR, while TCRdb's copy carries only in-frame clones and drops some. This table has about 100,000 clones, around 80% appearing once. Source: blood, taken after dendritic cell vaccination. All receptors come from a human donor with glioblastoma.

This clone was recorded once. V usage is TRBV10-2 and J usage is TRBJ1-1; D is perhaps TRBD1 (6 bases). Germline-derived CDR1 and CDR2 are WSHSY and SAAADI. The CDR3 sequence is 15 residues long. The ends were cut back, 5 bases at V and 5 bases at J, with 18 bases in the middle. In DNA form, the CDR3 reads TGCGCCAGCAGTAGTGCAGGGCGGGGGCGAACTGAAGCTTTCTTT. Translated, it gives CASSSAGRGRTEAFF.

The chain employs TRBV10-3 and TRBJ2-7; a possible D gene is TRBD1 (6 bases). Trimming cost V 3 bases and J 6 bases, with 9 bases left between them. Germline V gene lookup returns CDR1 ENHRY and CDR2 SYGVKD. There are 12 residues in the CDR3. The CDR3 DNA is TGTGCCATCAGTGAATGGGGGCGCGAGCAGTACTTC. This codes for CAISEWGREQYF.

The chain recombines TRBV18 with TRBJ2-1, with D unresolved. The germline V gene encodes CDR1 KGHSH and CDR2 LQKENI. The CDR3 length is 13 residues. The germline V and J ends were trimmed by 5 bases and 13 bases, with 18 bases remaining between them. The CDR3 sequence: CASSAETGLYQFF. The CDR3 DNA reads as TGTGCCAGCTCAGCGGAGACTGGATTATATCAGTTCTTC.

This chain uses TRBV7-3 with TRBJ2-3; TRBD2 agrees at 7 bases. The CDR3 runs to 14 residues. Germline-derived CDR1 and CDR2 are SGHTA and FQGTGA. The V gene end was trimmed by 4 bases and the J gene end by 5 bases; junction bases not matched to a gene: 6. As DNA, the CDR3 is TGTGCCAGCAGCTACACCGGACTAGTAGATACGCAGTATTTT. Translation: CASSYTGLVDTQYF.

This clone came up a few times. V and J are TRBV14 and TRBJ1-4, with D unclear. V lost 0 bases to trimming and J lost 13 bases, with 12 bases between them. The CDR3 spans 13 residues. The V gene's germline CDR1 is SGHDN and CDR2 FVKESK. The CDR3 protein is CASSQDPGRGLFF. CDR3 sequence (DNA): TGTGCCAGCAGCCAAGATCCAGGCCGGGGACTGTTTTTT.

This sequence joins TRBV20-1 and TRBJ1-1; possibly TRBD1 for D (5 bases). Trimming removed 5 bases at V and 5 bases at J, with 9 bases between. Germline assignment: CDR1 DFQATT and CDR2 SNEGSKA (reference sequence). This CDR3 spans 11 amino acids. The CDR3 loop is CSAHRQTEAFF. In nucleotides, the CDR3 is TGCAGTGCTCATAGACAGACTGAAGCTTTCTTT.

The CDR3 DNA reads as TGTGCCAGCAGTTCGCACGTTGGGACAGGGAGCTCACCCCTCCACTTT. Its translation is CASSSHVGTGSSPLHF. V gene TRBV28 combines with J gene TRBJ1-6; 9 bases map to TRBD1. This CDR3 has 16 residues. V was clipped by 4 bases and J by 10 bases; unmatched bases: 11. Germline CDR1 and CDR2: MDHEN and SYDVKM.

The V call is TRBV28, the J call TRBJ1-4; 10 positions match TRBD1. Germline assignment: CDR1 MDHEN and CDR2 SYDVKM. With V trimmed by 4 bases and J by 6 bases, 5 bases remained unmatched. CDR3 length equals 15 residues. In DNA form, the CDR3 reads TGTGCCAGCAGTTCCGACAGGGGGCACGATGAAAAACTGTTTTTT. Amino acids: CASSSDRGHDEKLFF. Combining the CDR3 with reference TRBV28 and TRBJ1-4 gives the whole variable domain DVKVTQSSRYLVKRTGEKVFLECVQDMDHENMFWYRQDPGLGLRLIYFSYDVKMKEKGDIPEGYSVSREKKERFSLILESASTNQTSMYLCASSSDRGHDEKLFFGSGTQLSVL.

The chain has TRBV10-2 and TRBJ2-1, with a weak D call TRBD2 (6 bases). The CDR3 extends over 15 amino acids. Germline V gene lookup returns CDR1 WSHSY and CDR2 SAAADI. V was shortened by 5 bases and J by 0 bases, with 11 bases between the two germline ends. CDR3 in DNA: TGCGCCAGCAGTTTGGACTACCGCTCCTACAATGAGCAGTTCTTC. The encoded protein is CASSLDYRSYNEQFF.

Notes on this clone: An end of the junction does not agree with germline; a read error may underlie this. This sequence joins TRBV7-7 and TRBJ2-1; 12 nucleotides agree with TRBD2. Germline CDR1 is SSHAT and CDR2 is FNYEAQ (reference sequence). The CDR3 length is 15 residues. CDR3 loop: CASSLTTSGSDEQFF. CDR3 nucleotides: TGTGCTAGCAGCTTAACGACTAGCGGGAGCGATGAGCAGTTCTTC.

J is TRBJ2-3 and V is TRBV6-5; TRBD2 aligns across 8 bases. CDR3 length: 14 residues. Germline CDR1 and CDR2: MNHEY and SVGAGI. V lost 5 bases and J lost 6; bases outside the gene matches: 7. CDR3 bases: TGTGCCAGCAGTCCCTCGGGGGGGCTGGATACGCAGTATTTT. Its translation: CASSPSGGLDTQYF.

The chain carries TRBV5-1 and TRBJ1-1; tentatively, D is TRBD1 (6 bases). V lost 0 bases and J lost 1, with 7 bases in between. CDR3 length: 14 amino acids. Germline CDR1 and CDR2: SGHRS and YFSETQ. In nucleotides, the CDR3 is TGCGCCAGCAGCTTGGAACAGGGGAACACTGAAGCTTTCTTT. Protein sequence: CASSLEQGNTEAFF.

The chain carries TRBV28 and TRBJ1-5; TRBD1 matches at 7 bases. J lost 9 bases, V lost 5 bases, and 4 bases had no gene match. The CDR3 is 12 amino acids. Germline assignment: CDR1 MDHEN and CDR2 SYDVKM. CDR3: CASSQQGRPQHF. CDR3 DNA: TGTGCCAGCAGTCAACAGGGGCGGCCCCAGCATTTT. The variable domain in full, with the rest retrieved from reference TRBV28 and TRBJ1-5, is DVKVTQSSRYLVKRTGEKVFLECVQDMDHENMFWYRQDPGLGLRLIYFSYDVKMKEKGDIPEGYSVSREKKERFSLILESASTNQTSMYLCASSQQGRPQHFGDGTRLSIL.

The chain employs TRBV18 and TRBJ1-2; 7 nucleotides line up with TRBD1. The CDR3 contains 15 residues. Germline lookup yields CDR1 KGHSH and CDR2 LQKENI. V dropped 6 bases and J dropped 1; count of bases not matched to a gene: 8. The CDR3 nucleotides are TGTGCCAGCTCCCTCCGACAGGGAGGTAACTATGGCTACACCTTC. It yields the protein CASSLRQGGNYGYTF.

V and J are TRBV7-9 and TRBJ1-2; 7 nucleotides line up with TRBD1. CDR3 size: 13 residues. Unmatched junction bases numbered 7, after V lost 5 bases and J lost 7 bases. Germline assignment: CDR1 SEHNR and CDR2 FQNEAQ (reference sequence). CDR3 protein: CASSPTGEAGYTF. Here the CDR3 DNA reads TGTGCCAGCAGCCCTACAGGGGAGGCTGGCTACACCTTC.

The gene calls are TRBV28 and TRBJ2-3, with 8 bases lining up with TRBD1. This CDR3 is 17 amino acids long. V gave up 8 bases and J gave up 14 bases; unmatched junction bases: 27. CDR1 and CDR2 (germline): MDHEN, SYDVKM. The CDR3 is CASARGGQGLARNQRYF. In nucleotides, the CDR3 is TGTGCCAGCGCCCGCGGAGGACAGGGCCTCGCACGTAACCAAAGGTATTTT.

This clone was counted only a few times. The V call is TRBV28, the J call TRBJ2-7; 10 bases agree with TRBD1. Germline V gene data show CDR1 as MDHEN and CDR2 as SYDVKM. This CDR3 comprises 13 residues. Trimming removed 8 bases from V and 3 bases from J; junction bases left unmatched: 4. Written as DNA, the CDR3 is TGTGCCAGCCGGAGGACAGGGGGCTACGAGCAGTACTTC. This sequence encodes CASRRTGGYEQYF.

The chain employs TRBV6-5 and TRBJ1-5; 8 nucleotides agree with TRBD1. With V trimmed by 6 bases and J by 1 base, 5 bases remained unmatched. This CDR3 is 15 amino acids long. CDR1 is MNHEY and CDR2 is SVGAGI in the germline V gene. This CDR3 reads CASRTGGSSNQPQHF. The CDR3 region has the DNA TGTGCCAGCAGAACAGGGGGGTCGAGCAATCAGCCCCAGCATTTT.

The chain uses TRBV18 and TRBJ2-1; a weak D match, TRBD1 (6 bases). The CDR3 is 14 amino acids. CDR1 KGHSH and CDR2 LQKENI come from the germline V gene. V gave up 1 base and J gave up 4 bases, with 8 bases separating them. CDR3 nucleotides: TGTGCCAGCTCACCACGGACAGCTTACAATGAGCAGTTCTTC. It encodes CASSPRTAYNEQFF.

Worth noting for this clone: Without the conserved terminal phenylalanine or tryptophan, this CDR3 likely stems from a read error. CDR3 bases: TGCGCCAGCAGTGAGTGGGGGGGCACTGAAGCTTTCCTT. As protein: CASSEWGGTEAFL. The chain has TRBV10-2 and TRBJ1-1; tentatively, D is TRBD1 (5 bases). The CDR3 has 13 residues. Trimming pared 1 base from V and 4 bases from J, leaving 7 bases between. The germline CDR1 and CDR2 sequences are WSHSY and SAAADI.

The chain is built from TRBV2 and TRBJ2-1; tentative D call: TRBD2 (6 bases). The CDR3 covers 13 residues. The V gene's germline CDR1 is SNHLY and CDR2 FYNNEI. The V end was cut by 4 bases, the J end by 7 bases, with 11 bases between. The CDR3 spells CASSVPGRNEQFF. The DNA of the CDR3 is TGTGCCAGCAGTGTACCGGGGAGGAATGAGCAGTTCTTC.

V and J are TRBV5-5 and TRBJ1-1; D is unclear. V was shortened by 4 bases and J by 2 bases, with 12 bases between the two germline ends. Germline CDR1 reads SGHKS; CDR2 reads YYEKEE (reference sequence). This CDR3 has 14 residues. The CDR3 sequence: CASSLEVYNTEAFF. CDR3 DNA sequence: TGTGCCAGCAGCCTAGAGGTTTACAACACTGAAGCTTTCTTT.

The chain is built from TRBV7-9 and TRBJ1-4, with TRBD1 matching 7 bases. Germline assignment: CDR1 SEHNR and CDR2 FQNEAQ (reference sequence). There are 17 residues in the CDR3. Unmatched junction bases numbered 9, after V lost 2 bases and J lost 3 bases. CDR3 protein: CASSLLAGGWSNEKLFF. In nucleotides, the CDR3 is TGTGCCAGCAGCTTACTGGCAGGGGGATGGTCTAATGAAAAACTGTTTTTT.

The J gene is TRBJ2-2, the V gene TRBV11-2, with 10 bases matching TRBD2. CDR3 length: 17 amino acids. V shed 1 base and J 2 bases; nucleotides not matched to a gene: 4. Looked up from germline, CDR1 is SGHAT and CDR2 is FQNNGV. As DNA, the CDR3 is TGTGCCAGCAGCTTAGGGCTAGCGGGGGTAAACACCGGGGAGCTGTTTTTT. Translating it yields CASSLGLAGVNTGELFF.

As regards this clone: Within the sample, other DNA sequences also encode this same CDR3. The V call is TRBV19, the J call TRBJ2-5; TRBD1 might be the D (5 bases). The germline CDR1 and CDR2 sequences are LNHDA and SQIVND (reference sequence). Trimming removed 2 bases at V and 0 bases at J, with 13 bases between. This CDR3 contains 16 residues. The CDR3, as DNA: TGTGCCAGTAGTATAAAGGGCTGGGGCCACCAAGAGACCCAGTACTTC. Translating it yields CASSIKGWGHQETQYF.

The chain carries TRBV7-8 and TRBJ2-7, with D unclear. V was cut by 5 bases and J by 2 bases, with 16 bases left in between. CDR3 size: 15 residues. CDR1 is SGHVS, CDR2 FQNEAQ, per germline. CDR3 DNA sequence: TGTGCCAGCAGCGCCCCCGACAAGTGGACCTACGAGCAGTACTTC. Translation gives CASSAPDKWTYEQYF. The complete variable domain, with remaining parts taken from reference TRBV7-8 and TRBJ2-7, reads GAGVSQSPRYKVAKRGQDVALRCDPISGHVSLFWYQQALGQGPEFLTYFQNEAQLDKSGLPSDRFFAERPEGSVSTLKIQRTQQEDSAVYLCASSAPDKWTYEQYFGPGTRLTVT.

This clone came up a few times. This chain uses TRBV6-5 with TRBJ1-1; the D is unclear. The V end lost 6 bases, the J end lost 4 bases, and 15 bases lay between the germline ends. The length of the CDR3 is 14 residues. Germline values: CDR1 MNHEY, CDR2 SVGAGI. CDR3 DNA sequence: TGTGCCAGCAGCCCGACAATGTTGAGCACTGAAGCTTTCTTT. It specifies CASSPTMLSTEAFF.

This sequence joins TRBV9 and TRBJ2-1, with D hard to call. The CDR3 loop spans 14 amino acids. Germline lookup yields CDR1 SGDLS and CDR2 YYNGEE. Trimming removed 2 bases at V and 0 bases at J, with 6 bases between. Here the CDR3 reads CASSVLSSYNEQFF. CDR3 nucleotide sequence: TGTGCCAGCAGCGTCTTGAGCTCCTACAATGAGCAGTTCTTC.

This chain joins TRBV6-5 and TRBJ1-2; TRBD1 aligns across 7 bases. The germline V gene encodes CDR1 MNHEY and CDR2 SVGAGI. CDR3 length: 14 amino acids. Germline trimming cut 10 bases from V and 4 bases from J; bases unmatched to any gene: 12. CDR3 sequence: CATPPPRDSYGYTF. CDR3 coding DNA: TGTGCCACCCCTCCCCCGAGGGACAGCTATGGCTACACCTTC.

The V call is TRBV25-1, the J call TRBJ1-1; 8 positions agree with TRBD1. CDR3 length: 15 amino acids. V was clipped by 3 bases and J by 2 bases; unmatched bases: 5. Germline CDR1 is MGHDK and CDR2 is SYGVNS. CDR3 sequence: CASSEATGGNTEAFF. The CDR3 bases are TGTGCCAGCAGTGAGGCAACAGGGGGAAACACTGAAGCTTTCTTT.

The rearrangement joins TRBV4-2 to TRBJ2-7, with 11 bases lining up with TRBD2. CDR1 and CDR2 from the germline V gene are LGHNA and YNFKEQ. CDR3 size: 17 residues. J gave up 7 bases and V 1 base, and 12 bases lay outside the gene matches. In DNA form, the CDR3 reads TGTGCCAGCAGCCAAGGGGTGCTAGCGGGAGGTCAAGGGGAGCAGTACTTC. This sequence encodes CASSQGVLAGGQGEQYF.

CDR3: CASSPVPGVYEQYF. The CDR3 DNA follows: TGTGCCAGCAGCCCAGTCCCGGGAGTCTACGAGCAGTACTTC. The rearrangement joins TRBV7-3 to TRBJ2-7, with a possible D match to TRBD2 (6 bases). The germline V and J ends were trimmed by 5 bases and 3 bases, with 14 bases remaining between them. The germline V gene encodes CDR1 SGHTA and CDR2 FQGTGA. The CDR3 is 14 residues long. Full variable domain (outside the CDR3, taken from reference TRBV7-3 and TRBJ2-7): GAGVSQTPSNKVTEKGKYVELRCDPISGHTALYWYRQSLGQGPEFLIYFQGTGAADDSGLPNDRFFAVRPEGSVSTLKIQRTERGDSAVYLCASSPVPGVYEQYFGPGTRLTVT.